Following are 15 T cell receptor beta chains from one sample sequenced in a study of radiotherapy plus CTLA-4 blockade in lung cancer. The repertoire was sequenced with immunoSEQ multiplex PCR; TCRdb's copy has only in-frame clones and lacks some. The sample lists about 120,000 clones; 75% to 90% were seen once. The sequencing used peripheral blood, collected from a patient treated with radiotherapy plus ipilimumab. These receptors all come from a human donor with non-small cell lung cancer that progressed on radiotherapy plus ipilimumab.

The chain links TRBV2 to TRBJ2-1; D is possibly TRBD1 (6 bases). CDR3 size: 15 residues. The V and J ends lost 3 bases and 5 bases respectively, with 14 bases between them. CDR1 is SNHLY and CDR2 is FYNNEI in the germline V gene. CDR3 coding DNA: TGTGCCAGCAGTGAGATCGGGACAAAAGACAATGAGCAGTTCTTC. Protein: CASSEIGTKDNEQFF.

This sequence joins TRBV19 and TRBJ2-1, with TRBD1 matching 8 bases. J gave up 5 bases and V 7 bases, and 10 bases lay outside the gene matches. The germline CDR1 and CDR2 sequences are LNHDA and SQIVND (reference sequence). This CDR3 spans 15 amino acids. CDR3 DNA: TGTGCCAGTACCTCTGGGAGACAGGGGAACAATGAGCAGTTCTTC. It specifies CASTSGRQGNNEQFF.

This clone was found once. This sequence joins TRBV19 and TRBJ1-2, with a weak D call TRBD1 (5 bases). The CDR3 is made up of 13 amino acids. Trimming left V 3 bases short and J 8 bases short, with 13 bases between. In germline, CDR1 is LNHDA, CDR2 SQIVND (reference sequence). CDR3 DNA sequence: TGTGCCAGTAGTATTACGGCAGGGCAGGGCTACACCTTC. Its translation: CASSITAGQGYTF.

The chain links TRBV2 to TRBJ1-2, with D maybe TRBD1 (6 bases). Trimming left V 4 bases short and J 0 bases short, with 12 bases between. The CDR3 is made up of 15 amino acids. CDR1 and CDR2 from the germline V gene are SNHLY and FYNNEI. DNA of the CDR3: TGTGCCAGCAGTGGGAGGGGGGAAGCTAACTATGGCTACACCTTC. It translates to CASSGRGEANYGYTF.

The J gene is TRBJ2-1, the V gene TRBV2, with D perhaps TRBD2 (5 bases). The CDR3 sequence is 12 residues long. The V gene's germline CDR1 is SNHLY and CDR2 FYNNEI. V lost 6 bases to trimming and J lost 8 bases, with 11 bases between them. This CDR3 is CASRHTRDEQFF. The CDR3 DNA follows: TGTGCCAGCAGGCATACTAGGGATGAGCAGTTCTTC.

CDR3 residues: CASNPGQGFPEQYF. The CDR3 region has the DNA TGTGCCAGCAACCCGGGACAGGGCTTTCCCGAGCAGTACTTC. The V and J genes are TRBV6-5 and TRBJ2-7; 9 bases agree with TRBD1. There are 14 residues in the CDR3. From germline, CDR1 is MNHEY and CDR2 SVGAGI. V was clipped by 7 bases and J by 6 bases; unmatched bases: 10.

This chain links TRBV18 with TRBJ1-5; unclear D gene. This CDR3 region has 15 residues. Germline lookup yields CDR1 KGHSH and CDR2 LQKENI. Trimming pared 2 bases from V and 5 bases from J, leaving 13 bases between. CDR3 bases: TGTGCCAGCTCACCAGGGGTAAGCTCCGATCAGCCCCAGCATTTT. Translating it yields CASSPGVSSDQPQHF.

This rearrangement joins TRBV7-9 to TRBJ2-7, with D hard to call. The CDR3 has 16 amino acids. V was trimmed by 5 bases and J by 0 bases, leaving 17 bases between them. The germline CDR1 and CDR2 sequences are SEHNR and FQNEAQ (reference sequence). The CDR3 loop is CASSTRALPSSYEQYF. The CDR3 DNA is TGTGCCAGCAGCACCCGGGCGCTGCCTAGCTCCTACGAGCAGTACTTC. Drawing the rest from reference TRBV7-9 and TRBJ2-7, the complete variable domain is DTGVSQNPRHKITKRGQNVTFRCDPISEHNRLYWYRQTLGQGPEFLTYFQNEAQLEKSRLLSDRFSAERPKGSFSTLEIQRTEQGDSAMYLCASSTRALPSSYEQYFGPGTRLTVT.

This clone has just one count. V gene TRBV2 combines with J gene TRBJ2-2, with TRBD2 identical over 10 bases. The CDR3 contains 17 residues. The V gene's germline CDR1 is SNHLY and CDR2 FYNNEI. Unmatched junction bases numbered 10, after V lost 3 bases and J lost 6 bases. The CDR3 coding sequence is TGTGCCAGCAGTGACTCTCGGCTAGCGGGAGCCGCCGGGGAGCTGTTTTTT. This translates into CASSDSRLAGAAGELFF.

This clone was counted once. For the CDR3, the DNA is TGTGCCAGCAGCTTGCGGCCTAGCGGCTACTACGAGCAGTACTTC. It yields the protein CASSLRPSGYYEQYF. This chain joins TRBV5-4 and TRBJ2-7; TRBD2 agrees at 7 bases. In germline, CDR1 is SGHNT, CDR2 YYREEE (reference sequence). Trimming removed 1 base from V and 3 bases from J; junction bases left unmatched: 7. This CDR3 is 15 amino acids long.

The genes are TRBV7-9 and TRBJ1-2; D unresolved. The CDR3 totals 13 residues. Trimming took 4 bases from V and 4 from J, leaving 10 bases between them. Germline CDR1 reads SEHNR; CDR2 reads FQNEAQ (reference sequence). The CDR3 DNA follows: TGTGCCAGCAGCTCCGACCTCCTCTATGGCTACACCTTC. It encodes CASSSDLLYGYTF. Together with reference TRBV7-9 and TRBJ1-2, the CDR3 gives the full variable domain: DTGVSQNPRHKITKRGQNVTFRCDPISEHNRLYWYRQTLGQGPEFLTYFQNEAQLEKSRLLSDRFSAERPKGSFSTLEIQRTEQGDSAMYLCASSSDLLYGYTFGSGTRLTVV.

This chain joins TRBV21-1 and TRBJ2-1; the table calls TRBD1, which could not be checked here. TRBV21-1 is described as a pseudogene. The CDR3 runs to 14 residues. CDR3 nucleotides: TGTGCCAGCAGCAAAGCTGGCCTTACCGATGAGCAGTTCTTC. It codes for CASSKAGLTDEQFF.

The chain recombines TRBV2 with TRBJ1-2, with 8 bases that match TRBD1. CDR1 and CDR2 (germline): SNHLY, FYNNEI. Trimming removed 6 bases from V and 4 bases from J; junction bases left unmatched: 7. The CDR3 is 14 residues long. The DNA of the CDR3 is TGTGCCAGCAGCGGGACAGGCCGAGTCTATGGCTACACCTTC. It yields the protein CASSGTGRVYGYTF. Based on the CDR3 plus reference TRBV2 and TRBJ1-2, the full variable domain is EPEVTQTPSHQVTQMGQEVILRCVPISNHLYFYWYRQILGQKVEFLVSFYNNEISEKSEIFDDQFSVERPDGSNFTLKIRSTKLEDSAMYFCASSGTGRVYGYTFGSGTRLTVV.

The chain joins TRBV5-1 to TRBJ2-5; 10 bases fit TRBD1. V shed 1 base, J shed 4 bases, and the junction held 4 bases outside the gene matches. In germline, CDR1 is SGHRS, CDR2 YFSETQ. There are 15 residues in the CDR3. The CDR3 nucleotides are TGCGCCAGCAGCTTGACGGGGGACAGGGGAGAGACCCAGTACTTC. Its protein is CASSLTGDRGETQYF.

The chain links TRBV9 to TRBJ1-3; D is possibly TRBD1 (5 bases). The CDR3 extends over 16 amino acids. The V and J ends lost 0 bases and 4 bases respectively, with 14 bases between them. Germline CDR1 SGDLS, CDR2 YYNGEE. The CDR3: CASSVGITTGGNTIYF. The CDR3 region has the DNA TGTGCCAGCAGCGTAGGGATAACAACAGGAGGAAACACCATATATTTT.